The T cell receptor beta chain described here comes from a study of cytomegalovirus exposure and HLA in healthy donors. Germline V gene lookup returns CDR1 MNHEY and CDR2 SVGAGI. The CDR3 runs 12 residues. The PCR was carried out with 60 Vbeta primers and 13 Jbeta primers. The table came from immunoSEQ multiplex PCR; TCRdb's copy has only in-frame clones and leaves some out. The table records around 200,000 clones, roughly 80% of them present only once. The chain links TRBV6-5 to TRBJ2-5; tentatively, D is TRBD1 (5 bases). Judging by the DNA end, TRBJ2-7 fits better; the J call may be wrong. This sequence was found in a man between 35 and 55 years old in good health and CMV-seropositive. Sequencing used PBMCs. CDR3 amino acids: CASSDTGREQYF. The CDR3 DNA reads TGTGCCAGCAGTGACACAGGCCGCGAGCAGTACTTC.